The next 9 T cell receptor beta chains were all read from a single sample in a study of shared clonotypes between healthy human individuals. CD45RO-negative cells were positively selected for CCR7, leaving out terminally differentiated effector memory CD45RA+ cells. Assay used: immunoSEQ multiplex PCR; TCRdb lists only in-frame clones, some missing. In the table there are 800,000 to 950,000 clones, about 97% of which are singletons. Input material: naive CD8+ T cells sorted from blood. All receptors come from a man aged 25-40 years in good health.

The genes are TRBV11-3 and TRBJ1-4; the D gene is possibly TRBD1 (6 bases). CDR1 and CDR2 from the germline V gene are SGHNT and YENEEA. The CDR3 loop spans 17 amino acids. Deletions cut 7 bases from V and 5 bases from J, with 23 bases between. The CDR3 DNA reads as TGTGCCAGCACCGACCAACAGGGTTCGGCAATCAATGAAAAACTGTTTTTT. As protein: CASTDQQGSAINEKLFF.

This rearrangement joins TRBV28 to TRBJ2-5; TRBD2 is a possible D gene (6 bases). From germline, CDR1 is MDHEN and CDR2 SYDVKM. The CDR3 contains 16 residues. Trimming removed 4 bases from V and 5 bases from J, with 20 bases in between. The DNA of the CDR3 is TGTGCCAGCAGTTCAATTGGACTAAGGGCTGGTGAGACCCAGTACTTC. This sequence encodes CASSSIGLRAGETQYF.

V is TRBV5-6 and J is TRBJ2-2; TRBD2 matches 8 bases. The trim removed 3 bases at V and 10 bases at J, leaving 8 bases unmatched. Germline values: CDR1 SGHDT, CDR2 YYEEEE. The CDR3 sequence is 14 residues long. CDR3 DNA sequence: TGTGCCAGCAGCTACGGGACTAGTGAGGAGGAGCTGTTTTTT. This codes for CASSYGTSEEELFF.

The chain has TRBV6-5 and TRBJ2-7, with D perhaps being TRBD1 or TRBD2 (5 bases each). The CDR3 is 16 amino acids. The germline CDR1 and CDR2 sequences are MNHEY and SVGAGI. Trimming cost V 4 bases and J 5 bases, with 21 bases left between them. The CDR3 coding sequence is TGTGCCAGCAGTTCATTCGGGGTTGGCAGGGTGGACGAGCAGTACTTC. Residues: CASSSFGVGRVDEQYF.

V and J are TRBV7-9 and TRBJ2-7; D perhaps matches TRBD2 (6 bases). Germline lookup yields CDR1 SEHNR and CDR2 FQNEAQ (reference sequence). The V end lost 1 base, the J end lost 3 bases, and 16 bases lay between the germline ends. This CDR3 region has 16 residues. The CDR3 loop is CASSLGGLDMIYEQYF. The CDR3 DNA sequence: TGTGCCAGCAGCTTAGGGGGACTCGACATGATCTACGAGCAGTACTTC. The entire variable domain, with the rest obtained from reference TRBV7-9 and TRBJ2-7, is as follows: DTGVSQNPRHKITKRGQNVTFRCDPISEHNRLYWYRQTLGQGPEFLTYFQNEAQLEKSRLLSDRFSAERPKGSFSTLEIQRTEQGDSAMYLCASSLGGLDMIYEQYFGPGTRLTVT.

J is TRBJ2-3 and V is TRBV9, with D hard to call. The germline V gene encodes CDR1 SGDLS and CDR2 YYNGEE. The CDR3 sequence is 12 residues long. With 0 bases removed from V and 6 bases from J, the gap between germline ends came to 5 bases. CDR3 nucleotide sequence: TGTGCCAGCAGCGTAGGTTGGGATACGCAGTATTTT. It specifies CASSVGWDTQYF.

This clone appeared a few times. The gene calls are TRBV10-2 and TRBJ2-5; 10 nucleotides align to TRBD2. V dropped 6 bases and J dropped 0; count of bases not matched to a gene: 7. Looked up from germline, CDR1 is WSHSY and CDR2 is SAAADI. The CDR3 covers 16 residues. CDR3 loop: CASSLQLAGYQETQYF. Here the CDR3 DNA reads TGCGCCAGCAGCCTTCAACTAGCGGGGTACCAAGAGACCCAGTACTTC.

The V gene is TRBV27, the J gene TRBJ2-7; D is possibly TRBD1 or TRBD2 (7 bases each). Germline CDR1 is MNHEY and CDR2 is SMNVEV (reference sequence). V shed 3 bases and J shed 3 bases, with 15 bases lying between them. The CDR3 is made up of 15 amino acids. CDR3 nucleotides: TGTGCCAGCAGTTTTGCGGGGGACAGCGGCTACGAGCAGTACTTC. This translates into CASSFAGDSGYEQYF.

J is TRBJ2-5 and V is TRBV2; 10 bases align to TRBD2. The CDR3 consists of 15 residues. V was clipped by 6 bases and J by 1 base; unmatched bases: 5. In germline, CDR1 is SNHLY, CDR2 FYNNEI. CDR3 DNA sequence: TGTGCCAGCAGACGACTAGCGGGCTTCCAAGAGACCCAGTACTTC. Translating it yields CASRRLAGFQETQYF. Full variable domain (outside the CDR3, taken from reference TRBV2 and TRBJ2-5): EPEVTQTPSHQVTQMGQEVILRCVPISNHLYFYWYRQILGQKVEFLVSFYNNEISEKSEIFDDQFSVERPDGSNFTLKIRSTKLEDSAMYFCASRRLAGFQETQYFGPGTRLLVL.